This T cell receptor beta chain appears in the sequencing data of a study of CD8+ T cells in alopecia areata. Study-wide findings and caveats: Sharing of TCR sequences between patients (possibly for HLA-related reasons) was less clear than in mice. On tofacitinib, scalp clonality and expanded CD8+ clones among top 100 fell significantly.

With respect to this clone: Its antigen is currently unknown.

The treatment was: oral pan-JAK inhibitor, 5-10 mg twice daily. Extracted RNA was reverse transcribed into cDNA, the sequencing template. Clones were read by immunoSEQ multiplex PCR, and TCRdb kept only the in-frame ones, dropping some. The data contain some 150,000 clones, roughly 54% of them seen just once; the ten biggest clones take up around 15%. This material consisted of CD8+ T cells sorted from blood, taken at week 4, from a patient treated with tofacitinib. This sequence originates from a human donor with alopecia areata.

The CDR3 is CASSLTHRITDTQYF. The CDR3 nucleotides read TGTGCCAGCAGCTTGACCCACAGAATCACAGATACGCAGTATTTT. The chain couples TRBV13 to TRBJ2-3; D gene uncertain. V lost 3 bases and J 2 bases, leaving 12 bases between the germline ends. The CDR3 extends over 15 amino acids. Germline lookup yields CDR1 PRHDT and CDR2 FYEKMQ (reference sequence).